The 21 T cell receptor beta chains below all came from one sample that was sequenced in a study of cytomegalovirus exposure and HLA in healthy donors. With 60 Vbeta and 13 Jbeta primers, the PCR was carried out. Clones were read by immunoSEQ multiplex PCR, and TCRdb kept only the in-frame ones, dropping some. This repertoire shows approximately 110,000 clones, roughly three quarters found once; its top ten account for under 4%. Input material: PBMCs. These receptors all come from a young man in good health and CMV-seronegative.

The table lists this clone with a few counts. J is TRBJ2-4 and V is TRBV2; D uncertain. The V end lost 9 bases, the J end lost 7 bases, and 10 bases lay between the germline ends. CDR3 length equals 11 residues. The germline gives CDR1 SNHLY, CDR2 FYNNEI. For the CDR3, the DNA is TGTGCCAGTAAGCAAGAGAACATTCAGTACTTC. Protein sequence: CASKQENIQYF.

This chain uses TRBV6-5 with TRBJ2-7, with D unclear. The V gene's germline CDR1 is MNHEY and CDR2 SVGAGI. CDR3 length: 15 residues. V shed 0 bases and J shed 0 bases, with 9 bases lying between them. Here the CDR3 DNA reads TGTGCCAGCAGTTACTCGATACAAATCTCCTACGAGCAGTACTTC. This gives the protein CASSYSIQISYEQYF.

This rearrangement joins TRBV2 to TRBJ1-1; D perhaps matches TRBD1 (6 bases). Germline V gene sequence: CDR1 SNHLY, CDR2 FYNNEI. The length of the CDR3 is 14 residues. V lost 4 bases, J lost 1 base, and 10 bases lay in between. CDR3 coding DNA: TGTGCCAGCAGTGCCGACAGGACGAACACTGAAGCTTTCTTT. It codes for CASSADRTNTEAFF.

V is TRBV27 and J is TRBJ2-7, with 8 bases aligning to TRBD2. V was clipped by 3 bases and J by 2 bases; unmatched bases: 9. The length of the CDR3 is 16 residues. Germline V CDR1 and CDR2: MNHEY, SMNVEV (reference sequence). Written as DNA, the CDR3 is TGTGCCAGCAGTTTTCCCCGGGAGGGCCCTACCTACGAGCAGTACTTC. Translating gives CASSFPREGPTYEQYF.

The chain has TRBV5-1 and TRBJ1-1, with unresolved D. This CDR3 is built from 14 residues. The germline V gene encodes CDR1 SGHRS and CDR2 YFSETQ. The V gene lost 6 bases and the J gene lost 0 bases, with 12 bases spanning the gap. CDR3 DNA: TGCGCCAGCACCTTCTACGGGGTGAACACTGAAGCTTTCTTT. As protein: CASTFYGVNTEAFF.

This chain uses TRBV5-4 with TRBJ2-1, with 12 bases lining up with TRBD2. The J segment lost 6 bases and the V segment lost 3 bases, leaving 7 bases of the junction unmatched. Germline-derived CDR1 and CDR2 are SGHNT and YYREEE (reference sequence). The CDR3 is 16 amino acids. The DNA of the CDR3 is TGTGCCAGCAGCTGGAAACTAGCGGGGGGCCCCAATGAGCAGTTCTTC. Translation: CASSWKLAGGPNEQFF.

This chain joins TRBV11-2 and TRBJ1-1; D remains unclear. Between the trimmed V and J ends, which lost 1 base and 0 bases, there was a span of 12 bases. The germline gives CDR1 SGHAT, CDR2 FQNNGV. The CDR3 has 16 amino acids. DNA of the CDR3: TGTGCCAGCAGCTTAGTTATCAACTCAATGAACACTGAAGCTTTCTTT. It codes for CASSLVINSMNTEAFF.

The rearrangement uses TRBV4-2 and TRBJ2-5, with 8 bases aligning to TRBD1. The CDR3 runs to 14 residues. J gave up 5 bases and V 4 bases, and 6 bases lay outside the gene matches. The germline CDR1 and CDR2 sequences are LGHNA and YNFKEQ. The CDR3 region is CASSPGTGPETQYF. The DNA for the CDR3 is TGTGCCAGCAGCCCAGGGACAGGACCGGAGACCCAGTACTTC.

This chain joins TRBV7-9 and TRBJ2-5; perhaps TRBD1 as D (6 bases). The tail of the sequence fits TRBJ2-7 better, so the J call may be wrong. CDR1 is SEHNR, CDR2 FQNEAQ, per germline (reference sequence). There are 12 residues in the CDR3. CDR3 nucleotides: TGTGCCAGCAGCGTACAGGGCTACGAGCAGTACTTC. Its protein is CASSVQGYEQYF.

This clone was observed a few times. The chain is built from TRBV27 and TRBJ2-6; D unclear. With 7 bases removed from V and 0 bases from J, the gap between germline ends came to 10 bases. This CDR3 spans 15 amino acids. In germline, CDR1 is MNHEY, CDR2 SMNVEV (reference sequence). This CDR3 is CASMRIDSGANVLTF. The DNA for the CDR3 is TGTGCCAGCATGAGGATAGACTCTGGGGCCAACGTCCTGACTTTC.

The gene calls are TRBV19 and TRBJ1-1; D is possibly TRBD1 (6 bases). This CDR3 is 15 amino acids long. Looked up from germline, CDR1 is LNHDA and CDR2 is SQIVND (reference sequence). The ends were cut back, 1 base at V and 3 bases at J, with 12 bases in the middle. As DNA, the CDR3 is TGTGCCAGTAGTATAGGAGGGGGGGCGCACACTGAAGCTTTCTTT. Translation: CASSIGGGAHTEAFF.

The V gene is TRBV2, the J gene TRBJ2-1; 7 bases are shared with TRBD1. This CDR3 comprises 15 residues. Unmatched junction bases numbered 7, after V lost 8 bases and J lost 0 bases. Germline CDR1 reads SNHLY; CDR2 reads FYNNEI. The CDR3 loop is CASDPNRGSYNEQFF. Written as DNA, the CDR3 is TGTGCCAGCGATCCAAACAGGGGCTCCTACAATGAGCAGTTCTTC.

The V and J genes are TRBV27 and TRBJ2-1; 9 bases map to TRBD2. Germline trimming cut 3 bases from V and 5 bases from J; bases unmatched to any gene: 2. In germline, CDR1 is MNHEY, CDR2 SMNVEV (reference sequence). The CDR3 runs 14 residues. CDR3 sequence: CASSFSGSHNEQFF. CDR3 nucleotides: TGTGCCAGCAGTTTTAGCGGGAGCCACAATGAGCAGTTCTTC.

This sequence joins TRBV7-2 and TRBJ1-2; D perhaps matches TRBD1 (6 bases). CDR3 size: 14 residues. Looked up from germline, CDR1 is SGHTA and CDR2 is FQGNSA. Trimming cost V 2 bases and J 8 bases, with 15 bases left between them. The CDR3 is CASSLRVRGEGYTF. The CDR3 region has the DNA TGTGCCAGCAGCTTAAGGGTCAGGGGTGAAGGCTACACCTTC.

The chain combines TRBV30 with TRBJ1-3; D uncertain. Germline CDR1 is GTSNPN and CDR2 is SVGIG (reference sequence). The CDR3 covers 13 residues. V gave up 1 base and J gave up 3 bases, with 7 bases separating them. For the CDR3, the DNA is TGTGCCTGGAGTGCGTTGTATGGAAACACCATATATTTT. Amino acids: CAWSALYGNTIYF.

A few counts support this clone. V gene TRBV4-3 combines with J gene TRBJ1-2; D is perhaps TRBD1 (5 bases). V lost 2 bases and J lost 3, with 16 bases in between. The CDR3 contains 16 residues. CDR1 is LGHNA, CDR2 YSLEER, per germline. This CDR3 reads CASSQRTGGEDYGYTF. CDR3 sequence (DNA): TGCGCCAGCAGCCAAAGGACCGGGGGGGAGGACTATGGCTACACCTTC.

J is TRBJ1-5 and V is TRBV28; 7 bases align to TRBD1. The CDR3 runs to 15 residues. Germline V gene lookup returns CDR1 MDHEN and CDR2 SYDVKM. V gave up 7 bases and J gave up 6 bases; unmatched junction bases: 12. The CDR3 here is CASKSRQGRAQPQHF. The DNA for the CDR3 is TGTGCCAGCAAATCCAGACAGGGAAGGGCTCAGCCCCAGCATTTT.

The V gene is TRBV11-2, the J gene TRBJ2-2; TRBD2 agrees at 8 bases. V was pared by 5 bases and J by 1 base, with 12 bases of the junction left unmatched. The length of the CDR3 is 18 residues. Per germline, CDR1 SGHAT and CDR2 FQNNGV. The CDR3 protein is CASSPPGWAGGNTGELFF. CDR3 DNA: TGTGCCAGCAGCCCACCCGGCTGGGCGGGAGGGAACACCGGGGAGCTGTTTTTT.

The chain employs TRBV7-3 and TRBJ2-5; 14 positions match TRBD2. Germline V CDR1 and CDR2: SGHTA, FQGTGA. Trimming cost V 4 bases and J 11 bases; bases outside gene matches: 12. The CDR3 loop spans 16 amino acids. CDR3 amino acids: CASSSPGTSGRDVQYF. CDR3 DNA sequence: TGTGCCAGCAGCTCCCCAGGGACTAGCGGGAGAGATGTGCAGTACTTC. Combining the CDR3 with reference TRBV7-3 and TRBJ2-5 gives the whole variable domain GAGVSQTPSNKVTEKGKYVELRCDPISGHTALYWYRQSLGQGPEFLIYFQGTGAADDSGLPNDRFFAVRPEGSVSTLKIQRTERGDSAVYLCASSSPGTSGRDVQYFGPGTRLLVL.

This chain connects TRBV19 to TRBJ1-2; a possible D gene is TRBD1 (5 bases). CDR1 LNHDA and CDR2 SQIVND come from the germline V gene (reference sequence). V was cut by 4 bases and J by 3 bases, with 15 bases left in between. This CDR3 spans 15 amino acids. CDR3 amino acids: CASSTYRNPDYGYTF. The CDR3 region has the DNA TGTGCCAGTAGTACCTACAGGAACCCTGACTATGGCTACACCTTC.

Comment on this clone: This CDR3 is also generated by other DNA sequences in the sample. The V gene is TRBV5-1, the J gene TRBJ2-5; 9 bases are a match to TRBD1. Germline V CDR1 and CDR2: SGHRS, YFSETQ. Trimming took 2 bases from V and 2 from J; bases not matched to a gene: 4. This CDR3 spans 15 amino acids. CDR3 region: CASSLAGTGQETQYF. The DNA for the CDR3 is TGCGCCAGCAGCTTAGCCGGGACAGGGCAAGAGACCCAGTACTTC.